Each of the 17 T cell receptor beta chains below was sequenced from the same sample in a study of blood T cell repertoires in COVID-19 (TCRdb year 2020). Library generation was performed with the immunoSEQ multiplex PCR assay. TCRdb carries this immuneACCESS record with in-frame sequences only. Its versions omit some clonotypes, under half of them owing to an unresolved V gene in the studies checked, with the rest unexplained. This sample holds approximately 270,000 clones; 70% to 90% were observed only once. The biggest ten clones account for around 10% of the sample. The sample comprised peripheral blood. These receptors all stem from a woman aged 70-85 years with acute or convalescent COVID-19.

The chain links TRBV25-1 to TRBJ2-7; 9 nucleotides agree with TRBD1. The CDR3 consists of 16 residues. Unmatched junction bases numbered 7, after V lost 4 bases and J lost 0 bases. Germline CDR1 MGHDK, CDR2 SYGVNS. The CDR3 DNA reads TGTGCCAGCAGTGGCAAGGACAGGGGAAGCTCCTACGAGCAGTACTTC. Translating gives CASSGKDRGSSYEQYF.

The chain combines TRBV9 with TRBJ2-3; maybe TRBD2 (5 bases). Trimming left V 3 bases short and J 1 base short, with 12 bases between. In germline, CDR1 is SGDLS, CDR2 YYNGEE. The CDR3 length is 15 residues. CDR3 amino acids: CASSARGSGTDTQYF. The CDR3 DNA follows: TGTGCCAGCAGCGCTCGAGGGAGCGGCACAGATACGCAGTATTTT.

The CDR3 region is CATSRGTEETQYF. The DNA for the CDR3 is TGTGCCACCAGCAGGGGGACAGAAGAGACCCAGTACTTC. The chain is built from TRBV15 and TRBJ2-5; TRBD1 matches 7 bases. The CDR3 contains 13 residues. The trim removed 3 bases at V and 3 bases at J, leaving 1 base unmatched. Germline V gene data show CDR1 as LNHNV and CDR2 as YYDKDF (reference sequence).

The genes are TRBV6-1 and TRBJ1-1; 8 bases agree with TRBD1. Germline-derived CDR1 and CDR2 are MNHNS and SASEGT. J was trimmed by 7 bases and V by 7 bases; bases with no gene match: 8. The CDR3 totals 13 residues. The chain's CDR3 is CASIYSGGIEAFF. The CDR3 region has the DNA TGTGCCAGCATTTATTCAGGGGGCATTGAAGCTTTCTTT.

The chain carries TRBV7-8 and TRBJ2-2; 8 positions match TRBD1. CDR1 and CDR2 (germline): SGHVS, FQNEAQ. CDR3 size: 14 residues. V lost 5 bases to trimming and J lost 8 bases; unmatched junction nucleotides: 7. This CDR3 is CASSLARGPGELFF. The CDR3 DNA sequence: TGTGCCAGCAGCCTCGCCAGGGGGCCGGGGGAGCTGTTTTTT.

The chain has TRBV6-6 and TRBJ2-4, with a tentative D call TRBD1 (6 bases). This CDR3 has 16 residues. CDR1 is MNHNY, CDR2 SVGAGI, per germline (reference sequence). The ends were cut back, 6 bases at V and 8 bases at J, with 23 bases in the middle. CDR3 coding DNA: TGTGCCAGCAGGCCCAGCCGGACAGCCCACGGGCACATTCAGTACTTC. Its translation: CASRPSRTAHGHIQYF.

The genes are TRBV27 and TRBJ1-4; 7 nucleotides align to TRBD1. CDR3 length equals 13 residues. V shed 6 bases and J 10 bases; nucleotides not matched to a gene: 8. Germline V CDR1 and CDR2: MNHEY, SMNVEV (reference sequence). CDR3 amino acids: CASSQGVTGKLFF. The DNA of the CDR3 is TGTGCCAGCAGCCAGGGGGTAACGGGAAAACTGTTTTTT.

For the CDR3, the DNA is TGTGCCAGCAGTACGGGCGGGAGAGATGAAGCTTTCTTT. It is translated as CASSTGGRDEAFF. V is TRBV6-2 or TRBV6-3 and J is TRBJ1-1; D uncertain. Germline-derived CDR1 and CDR2 are MNHEY and SVGEGT. The V end was cut by 5 bases, the J end by 7 bases, with 14 bases between. The CDR3 loop spans 13 amino acids.

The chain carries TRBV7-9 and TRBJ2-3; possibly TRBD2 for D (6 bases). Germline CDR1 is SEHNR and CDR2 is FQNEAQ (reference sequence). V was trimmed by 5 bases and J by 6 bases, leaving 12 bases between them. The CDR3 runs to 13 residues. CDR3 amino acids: CASSHTGDDTQYF. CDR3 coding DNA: TGTGCCAGCAGCCATACGGGGGACGATACGCAGTATTTT.

CDR3 sequence reads: CASSHLDRVGNEQFF. CDR3 bases: TGTGCCAGCAGCCACCTGGACAGGGTAGGAAATGAGCAGTTCTTC. The gene calls are TRBV3-1 (or the pseudogene TRBV3-2) and TRBJ2-1, with 8 bases lining up with TRBD1. Germline CDR1 LGHDT, CDR2 YNNKEL (reference sequence). After removal of 3 bases from V and 7 bases from J, the junction contained 8 bases not matched to a gene. The CDR3 sequence is 15 residues long.

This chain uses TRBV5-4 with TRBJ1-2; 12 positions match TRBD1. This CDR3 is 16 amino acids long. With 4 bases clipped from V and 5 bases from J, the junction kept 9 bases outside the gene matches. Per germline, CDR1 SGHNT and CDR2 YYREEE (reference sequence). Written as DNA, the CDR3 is TGTGCCAGCAGCCGCCGGGACAGGGGGCGCGGGTATGGCTACACCTTC. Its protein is CASSRRDRGRGYGYTF.

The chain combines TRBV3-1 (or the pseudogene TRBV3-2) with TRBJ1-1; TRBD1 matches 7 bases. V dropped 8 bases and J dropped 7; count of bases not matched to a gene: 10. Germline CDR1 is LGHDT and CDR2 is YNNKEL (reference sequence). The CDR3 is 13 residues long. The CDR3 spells CASGGTAGREAFF. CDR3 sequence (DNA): TGTGCCAGCGGGGGGACAGCGGGTCGTGAAGCTTTCTTT.

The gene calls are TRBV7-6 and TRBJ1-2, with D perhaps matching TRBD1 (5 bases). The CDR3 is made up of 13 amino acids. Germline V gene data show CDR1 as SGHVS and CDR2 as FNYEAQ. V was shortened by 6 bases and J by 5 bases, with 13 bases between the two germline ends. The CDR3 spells CASSPGRGYGYTF. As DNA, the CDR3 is TGTGCCAGCAGTCCGGGACGGGGGTATGGCTACACCTTC. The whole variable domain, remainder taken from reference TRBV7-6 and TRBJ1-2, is GAGVSQSPRYKVTKRGQDVALRCDPISGHVSLYWYRQALGQGPEFLTYFNYEAQQDKSGLPNDRFSAERPEGSISTLTIQRTEQRDSAMYRCASSPGRGYGYTFGSGTRLTVV.

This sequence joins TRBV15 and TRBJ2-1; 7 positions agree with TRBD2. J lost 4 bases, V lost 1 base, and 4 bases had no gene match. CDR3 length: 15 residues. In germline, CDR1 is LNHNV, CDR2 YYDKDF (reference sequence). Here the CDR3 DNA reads TGTGCCACCAGCAGAGCGGGGAGGGGATACAATGAGCAGTTCTTC. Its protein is CATSRAGRGYNEQFF.

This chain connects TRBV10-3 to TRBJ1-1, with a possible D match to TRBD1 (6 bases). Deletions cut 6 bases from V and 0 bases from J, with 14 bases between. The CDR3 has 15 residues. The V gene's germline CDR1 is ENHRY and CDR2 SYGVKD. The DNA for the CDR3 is TGTGCCATCAGGGAAGCGGGACACCTGAACACTGAAGCTTTCTTT. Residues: CAIREAGHLNTEAFF.

The CDR3 is CASSTNRDSYNEQFF. The CDR3 DNA reads TGTGCCAGCAGCACAAACAGGGATTCCTACAATGAGCAGTTCTTC. The chain links TRBV11-2 to TRBJ2-1; possible D gene TRBD1, 6 bases. Germline V gives CDR1 SGHAT, CDR2 FQNNGV. With 5 bases removed from V and 1 base from J, the gap between germline ends came to 12 bases. This CDR3 spans 15 amino acids. Drawing the rest from reference TRBV11-2 and TRBJ2-1, the complete variable domain is EAGVAQSPRYKIIEKRQSVAFWCNPISGHATLYWYQQILGQGPKLLIQFQNNGVVDDSQLPKDRFSAERLKGVDSTLKIQPAKLEDSAVYLCASSTNRDSYNEQFFGPGTRLTVL.

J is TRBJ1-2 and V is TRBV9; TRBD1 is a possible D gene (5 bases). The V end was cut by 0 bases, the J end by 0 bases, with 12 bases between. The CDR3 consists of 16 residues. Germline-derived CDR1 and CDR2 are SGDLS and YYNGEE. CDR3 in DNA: TGTGCCAGCAGCGTAGGGGGCTTTTCAGCTAACTATGGCTACACCTTC. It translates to CASSVGGFSANYGYTF. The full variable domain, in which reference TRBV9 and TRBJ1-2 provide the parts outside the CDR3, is DSGVTQTPKHLITATGQRVTLRCSPRSGDLSVYWYQQSLDQGLQFLIQYYNGEERAKGNILERFSAQQFPDLHSELNLSSLELGDSALYFCASSVGGFSANYGYTFGSGTRLTVV.